The entry that follows covers one T cell receptor (beta chain) sequence. Its binding antigen is unknown. Base qualities are not provided; no much larger clone lies one nucleotide away. These data come from a study of multiple sclerosis patients with progressive multifocal leukoencephalopathy (dated by TCRdb to between 2018 and 2020). With respect to the entire study: Peripheral T and B cells were examined in MS patients who developed PML (4 under natalizumab, 1 after alemtuzumab) and in treated patients who did not develop PML. Two patients on natalizumab who later developed PML were tracked over time from before therapy, through 6 and 12 months, up to PML onset. The goal was to find JC virus-specific or public T-cell expansions that arose at the time of PML onset.

Amplification of TRB CDR3 regions from genomic DNA was performed at survey-level depth using the immunoSEQ two-step multiplex PCR. Each PCR was spiked with synthetic inline TR CDR3 controls spanning all V-J pairings to estimate template counts and remove amplification bias. Reads went through processing to reduce amplification and sequencing bias, and quantification was done against synthetic TR CDR3 analogs. The authors processed their data as follows. In ImmunoSEQ Analyzer, raw data were processed so that out-of-frame sequences and CDR3s with stop codons were removed, with gene names following IMGT nomenclature. Repertoire diversity was summarized as normalized Shannon entropy, defined as 1 minus Pielou's evenness. Two TRB sequences were counted as identical only if the two sequences had the same V gene, J gene and CDR3. Public PML clonotypes were CDR3s found in two or more PML-onset samples but not found earlier, in controls, or in public databases. Skylign with the observed count method was used to analyze CDR3 amino acid composition at each position. TCRdb retrieved this table from immuneACCESS and kept in-frame rearrangements only. Not all clones are present; in checked studies, unresolved V genes account for under half, and no reason is known for the remainder. That table gives V, J and clone size, and the DNA gave D and trimming. For this sample the table gives some 28,000 clones, of which approximately 85% were detected only once. In total, the top ten clones hold roughly 12% of the sample.

Overall results and qualifications from the work: TRB clones above 0.5% frequency appeared only in PML patients, but expanded clones at PML onset were already present before and during natalizumab therapy. When PML developed, neither common TRBV or TRBJ gene usage nor preferential TRBV-TRBJ pairings were detected. Most PML patients had lower normalized Shannon entropy, suggesting less diverse TRB repertoires, while values in the natalizumab-treated controls sat near 1. Given the small, descriptive cohort, it remained unclear whether the study findings reflect JC virus infection or general immunocompromise. The analysis covered only peripheral blood, although cerebrospinal fluid or brain lymphocytes might be more informative for natalizumab-associated PML.

Trimming accounts for 4 bases at V and 2 bases at J, while the number of junction bases matched to no gene is 7. The CDR3, from cysteine to phenylalanine, totals 15 residues. Only CDR3 DNA is held: 45 bases, read in frame from base 1. Taken from the germline V gene (reference sequence), the CDR1 and CDR2 loops are LNHDA and SQIVND. Interpreted using the paper, the time point label stands for: time of PML onset. The sample's treatment or condition label is to be understood as: on natalizumab therapy at sampling. PML diagnosis was based on clinical and MRI findings and was confirmed by detection of JC virus DNA in cerebrospinal fluid. Among the natalizumab-treated patients, PML showed up after anywhere between roughly 16 and 56 months of natalizumab therapy. Every listed patient had earlier received interferon beta, and every PML patient was female. At the time of PML onset, T3 blood samples were collected. Isolation of peripheral blood mononuclear cells was performed by Ficoll-Hypaque density gradient centrifugation.

The source of this sequence is a woman aged 30 to 39 with progressive multifocal leukoencephalopathy. The chain was built from TRBV19 and TRBJ2-7, and 8 junction bases match TRBD2. The material sequenced was PBMCs, taken from a patient treated with natalizumab. The DNA sequence follows: TGTGCCAGTAGTACAGCGGCGGGGGGCCCCTACGAGCAGTACTTC. Its translation is CASSTAAGGPYEQYF.